Below are 25 T cell receptor beta chains sequenced from a single sample in a study of blood T cell repertoires in COVID-19. Sequencing used immunoSEQ multiplex PCR; TCRdb keeps in-frame clones, though not all of them. The table lists just under 90,000 clones, 72% of them singletons, with approximately 15% in the top ten. The specimen was peripheral blood. Receptors were obtained from a woman older than 75 with acute or convalescent COVID-19.

This chain uses TRBV7-9 with TRBJ2-5; 8 bases agree with TRBD2. The length of the CDR3 is 15 residues. Germline CDR1 reads SEHNR; CDR2 reads FQNEAQ (reference sequence). Trimming at V came to 3 bases and at J to 0 bases, leaving 3 bases not matched to a gene. The CDR3: CASSFGGGYQETQYF. Written as DNA, the CDR3 is TGTGCCAGCAGCTTCGGCGGGGGGTACCAAGAGACCCAGTACTTC.

The chain couples TRBV12-3 or TRBV12-4 to TRBJ1-2, with D possibly TRBD1 on 5 matching bases. V gave up 7 bases and J gave up 8 bases, with 17 bases separating them. CDR3 length: 13 amino acids. The CDR3 here is CASTPQGGVGYTF. The DNA of the CDR3 is TGTGCCAGCACCCCTCAGGGAGGGGTGGGCTACACCTTC.

This chain's CDR3 is CASSLVGEAEAFF. The CDR3, as DNA: TGTGCCAGCAGCTTAGTTGGAGAGGCTGAAGCTTTCTTT. This rearrangement joins TRBV7-2 to TRBJ1-1; D not certain. The germline V gene has CDR1 SGHTA and CDR2 FQGNSA. V lost 1 base and J 6 bases, leaving 9 bases between the germline ends. The CDR3 is 13 amino acids.

This sequence joins TRBV5-4 and TRBJ2-5; TRBD1 matches at 10 bases. In germline, CDR1 is SGHNT, CDR2 YYREEE (reference sequence). The CDR3 has 16 amino acids. Trimming at V came to 5 bases and at J to 2 bases, leaving 9 bases not matched to a gene. The CDR3 coding sequence is TGTGCCAGCAGTTTCCTGGACAGGGGGGCTCAAGAGACCCAGTACTTC. This gives the protein CASSFLDRGAQETQYF. Supplemented by reference TRBV5-4 and TRBJ2-5, the full variable domain reads ETGVTQSPTHLIKTRGQQVTLRCSSQSGHNTVSWYQQALGQGPQFIFQYYREEENGRGNFPPRFSGLQFPNYSSELNVNALELDDSALYLCASSFLDRGAQETQYFGPGTRLLVL.

This chain joins TRBV7-2 and TRBJ1-2; 9 positions match TRBD1. Per germline, CDR1 SGHTA and CDR2 FQGNSA. The CDR3 consists of 16 residues. Unmatched junction bases numbered 13, after V lost 0 bases and J lost 11 bases. DNA of the CDR3: TGTGCCAGCAGCTTAGCACCGGGGACAGGGCATAGGGGTTACACCTTC. Its protein product is CASSLAPGTGHRGYTF.

The sample holds a few counts of this clone. The J gene is TRBJ1-2, the V gene TRBV5-1; D is undetermined. This CDR3 is built from 14 residues. Per germline, CDR1 SGHRS and CDR2 YFSETQ. Trimming left V 4 bases short and J 1 base short, with 11 bases between. Here the CDR3 DNA reads TGCGCCAGCAGCCCTAGAGGGTTTAACTATGGCTACACCTTC. This codes for CASSPRGFNYGYTF.

The rearrangement joins TRBV6-5 to TRBJ1-1; tentatively, D is TRBD1 (6 bases). The CDR3 has 14 residues. The germline gives CDR1 MNHEY, CDR2 SVGAGI. Trimming left V 4 bases short and J 1 base short, with 10 bases between. The CDR3 DNA reads as TGTGCCAGCAGTTCAGGGGCAGAGAACACTGAAGCTTTCTTT. Its protein is CASSSGAENTEAFF.

The gene calls are TRBV7-3 and TRBJ2-1, with 9 bases identical to TRBD2. Germline V lookup: CDR1 SGHTA, CDR2 FQGTGA. V lost 3 bases to trimming and J lost 7 bases; unmatched junction nucleotides: 7. This CDR3 comprises 15 residues. This CDR3 reads CASSFTSGSGNEQFF. CDR3 DNA: TGTGCCAGCAGCTTTACTAGCGGGTCTGGGAATGAGCAGTTCTTC.

Here the CDR3 DNA reads TGTGCCAGCAGCTTAGACAGGGGCCATCTTTTGGGCTACACCTTC. This sequence encodes CASSLDRGHLLGYTF. The chain is built from TRBV5-4 and TRBJ1-2; 8 nucleotides match TRBD1. Germline values: CDR1 SGHNT, CDR2 YYREEE (reference sequence). J was trimmed by 8 bases and V by 2 bases; bases with no gene match: 11. The CDR3 is 15 residues long.

This chain connects TRBV5-4 to TRBJ2-3; a weak D match, TRBD2 (5 bases). This CDR3 has 16 amino acids. Germline V gene data show CDR1 as SGHNT and CDR2 as YYREEE (reference sequence). With 4 bases removed from V and 2 bases from J, the gap between germline ends came to 17 bases. The CDR3 region is CASSPRTERATDTQYF. CDR3 nucleotide sequence: TGTGCCAGCAGCCCCCGGACGGAGAGGGCCACAGATACGCAGTATTTT.

This chain links TRBV19 with TRBJ1-4, with D unclear. Trimming pared 6 bases from V and 7 bases from J, leaving 18 bases between. CDR3 length: 15 residues. Looked up from germline, CDR1 is LNHDA and CDR2 is SQIVND (reference sequence). CDR3 sequence reads: CASSDLPDGGEKLFF. CDR3 in DNA: TGTGCCAGTAGCGACCTCCCGGACGGAGGTGAAAAACTGTTTTTT.

The rearrangement links TRBV4-2 to TRBJ2-2; 11 bases match TRBD2. Germline values: CDR1 LGHNA, CDR2 YNFKEQ. CDR3 length: 17 residues. The junction had 9 bases not matched to a gene; V was cut back by 5 bases and J by 4 bases. The CDR3 DNA follows: TGTGCCAGCAGCACGATAGCGGGGGGGCCCGGCACCGGGGAGCTGTTTTTT. Its protein product is CASSTIAGGPGTGELFF.

V gene TRBV5-1 combines with J gene TRBJ2-5; 8 nucleotides match TRBD1. The CDR3 length is 16 residues. CDR1 is SGHRS, CDR2 YFSETQ, per germline. Trimming removed 4 bases from V and 5 bases from J; junction bases left unmatched: 13. CDR3 region: CASSAGLQGARETQYF. Written as DNA, the CDR3 is TGCGCCAGCAGCGCCGGCTTGCAGGGGGCGAGGGAGACCCAGTACTTC.

The CDR3 region is CASSLENRGLGYTF. CDR3 nucleotides: TGTGCCAGCAGCTTAGAGAACAGGGGGCTTGGCTACACCTTC. The V call is TRBV7-2, the J call TRBJ1-2; 9 bases line up with TRBD1. The V and J ends lost 1 base and 7 bases, in that order; junction bases with no gene match: 4. The CDR3 loop spans 14 amino acids. From germline, CDR1 is SGHTA and CDR2 FQGNSA.

CDR3 amino acids: CASNAYRQGASEQFF. The CDR3 bases are TGTGCCAGCAACGCCTATAGACAGGGTGCGAGTGAGCAGTTCTTC. J is TRBJ2-1 and V is TRBV19, with TRBD1 matching 7 bases. This CDR3 comprises 15 residues. CDR1 LNHDA and CDR2 SQIVND come from the germline V gene (reference sequence). The J segment lost 9 bases and the V segment lost 9 bases, leaving 17 bases of the junction unmatched.

The chain joins TRBV6-2 or TRBV6-3 to TRBJ1-2; TRBD1 might be the D (6 bases). V was shortened by 4 bases and J by 7 bases, with 19 bases between the two germline ends. The CDR3 contains 15 residues. Germline-derived CDR1 and CDR2 are MNHEY and SVGEGT. In DNA, the CDR3 is TGTGCCAGCAGTTCCGATGGGGGCTATGTGAGTGGCTACACCTTC. This encodes CASSSDGGYVSGYTF.

V gene TRBV30 combines with J gene TRBJ1-2; 9 bases map to TRBD1. J gave up 8 bases and V 0 bases, and 25 bases lay outside the gene matches. This CDR3 contains 20 residues. Looked up from germline, CDR1 is GTSNPN and CDR2 is SVGIG (reference sequence). CDR3: CAWSVPYLSGQGPTTGGYTF. In DNA form, the CDR3 reads TGTGCCTGGAGTGTACCCTACCTATCGGGACAGGGCCCAACCACGGGCGGCTACACCTTC.

The chain links TRBV3-1 (or the pseudogene TRBV3-2) to TRBJ1-2, with D possibly matching TRBD1 (6 bases). The CDR3 extends over 15 amino acids. Germline lookup yields CDR1 LGHDT and CDR2 YNNKEL (reference sequence). Deletions cut 4 bases from V and 4 bases from J, with 16 bases between. CDR3 bases: TGTGCCAGCAGCCCCTGGGGGGGCCTGGTCTATGGCTACACCTTC. This sequence encodes CASSPWGGLVYGYTF.

The rearrangement links TRBV10-3 to TRBJ1-1, with D possibly TRBD1 on 5 matching bases. Germline CDR1 and CDR2: ENHRY and SYGVKD. The CDR3 length is 13 residues. The germline V and J ends were trimmed by 3 bases and 2 bases, with 7 bases remaining between them. For the CDR3, the DNA is TGTGCCATCAGTGAAACAGGCAACACTGAAGCTTTCTTT. As protein: CAISETGNTEAFF.

The chain couples TRBV24-1 to TRBJ2-2; 7 bases line up with TRBD1. There are 15 residues in the CDR3. The V gene's germline CDR1 is KGHDR and CDR2 SFDVKD. J lost 7 bases, V lost 5 bases, and 9 bases had no gene match. The DNA of the CDR3 is TGTGCCACCAGTGGTCCCAGACAGGGTATCGGGGAGCTGTTTTTT. The encoded protein is CATSGPRQGIGELFF.

The chain combines TRBV25-1 with TRBJ1-2; D gene unclear. V lost 5 bases and J lost 4, with 20 bases in between. There are 16 residues in the CDR3. Looked up from germline, CDR1 is MGHDK and CDR2 is SYGVNS. DNA for the CDR3: TGTGCCAGCAGTTCCTCCGACATCACCCACACCTATGGCTACACCTTC. Its translation: CASSSSDITHTYGYTF.

The rearrangement links TRBV3-1 (or the pseudogene TRBV3-2) to TRBJ1-1; no clear D gene. Trimming removed 2 bases at V and 0 bases at J, with 7 bases between. CDR3 size: 14 residues. CDR1 and CDR2 (germline): LGHDT, YNNKEL (reference sequence). CDR3 region: CASSQHNLNTEAFF. The CDR3 region has the DNA TGTGCCAGCAGCCAACACAATTTGAACACTGAAGCTTTCTTT.

V gene TRBV19 combines with J gene TRBJ2-3; TRBD2 agrees at 8 bases. The germline V gene has CDR1 LNHDA and CDR2 SQIVND (reference sequence). Unmatched junction bases numbered 16, after V lost 5 bases and J lost 0 bases. The CDR3 spans 19 residues. CDR3 DNA sequence: TGTGCCAGTAGTCCCCGGGAGCGGGGGATATCCGCTAGCACAGATACGCAGTATTTT. It translates to CASSPRERGISASTDTQYF.

This clone was counted once. The CDR3 region has the DNA TGTGCCAGCAGCCTTACCGGGACAGGGGAAGAGACCCAGTACTTC. Amino acids: CASSLTGTGEETQYF. V is TRBV9 and J is TRBJ2-5, with TRBD1 matching 10 bases. This CDR3 region has 15 residues. The V gene end was trimmed by 4 bases and the J gene end by 3 bases; junction bases not matched to a gene: 6. Germline V CDR1 and CDR2: SGDLS, YYNGEE.

The gene calls are TRBV6-2 or TRBV6-3 and TRBJ1-2, with a possible D match to TRBD1 (6 bases). Germline loops: CDR1 MNHEY, CDR2 SVGEGT. The CDR3 is 15 amino acids. Trimming took 4 bases from V and 4 from J, leaving 16 bases between them. CDR3 loop: CASSSPQGFIYGYTF. DNA of the CDR3: TGTGCCAGCAGTTCCCCCCAGGGGTTTATCTATGGCTACACCTTC.